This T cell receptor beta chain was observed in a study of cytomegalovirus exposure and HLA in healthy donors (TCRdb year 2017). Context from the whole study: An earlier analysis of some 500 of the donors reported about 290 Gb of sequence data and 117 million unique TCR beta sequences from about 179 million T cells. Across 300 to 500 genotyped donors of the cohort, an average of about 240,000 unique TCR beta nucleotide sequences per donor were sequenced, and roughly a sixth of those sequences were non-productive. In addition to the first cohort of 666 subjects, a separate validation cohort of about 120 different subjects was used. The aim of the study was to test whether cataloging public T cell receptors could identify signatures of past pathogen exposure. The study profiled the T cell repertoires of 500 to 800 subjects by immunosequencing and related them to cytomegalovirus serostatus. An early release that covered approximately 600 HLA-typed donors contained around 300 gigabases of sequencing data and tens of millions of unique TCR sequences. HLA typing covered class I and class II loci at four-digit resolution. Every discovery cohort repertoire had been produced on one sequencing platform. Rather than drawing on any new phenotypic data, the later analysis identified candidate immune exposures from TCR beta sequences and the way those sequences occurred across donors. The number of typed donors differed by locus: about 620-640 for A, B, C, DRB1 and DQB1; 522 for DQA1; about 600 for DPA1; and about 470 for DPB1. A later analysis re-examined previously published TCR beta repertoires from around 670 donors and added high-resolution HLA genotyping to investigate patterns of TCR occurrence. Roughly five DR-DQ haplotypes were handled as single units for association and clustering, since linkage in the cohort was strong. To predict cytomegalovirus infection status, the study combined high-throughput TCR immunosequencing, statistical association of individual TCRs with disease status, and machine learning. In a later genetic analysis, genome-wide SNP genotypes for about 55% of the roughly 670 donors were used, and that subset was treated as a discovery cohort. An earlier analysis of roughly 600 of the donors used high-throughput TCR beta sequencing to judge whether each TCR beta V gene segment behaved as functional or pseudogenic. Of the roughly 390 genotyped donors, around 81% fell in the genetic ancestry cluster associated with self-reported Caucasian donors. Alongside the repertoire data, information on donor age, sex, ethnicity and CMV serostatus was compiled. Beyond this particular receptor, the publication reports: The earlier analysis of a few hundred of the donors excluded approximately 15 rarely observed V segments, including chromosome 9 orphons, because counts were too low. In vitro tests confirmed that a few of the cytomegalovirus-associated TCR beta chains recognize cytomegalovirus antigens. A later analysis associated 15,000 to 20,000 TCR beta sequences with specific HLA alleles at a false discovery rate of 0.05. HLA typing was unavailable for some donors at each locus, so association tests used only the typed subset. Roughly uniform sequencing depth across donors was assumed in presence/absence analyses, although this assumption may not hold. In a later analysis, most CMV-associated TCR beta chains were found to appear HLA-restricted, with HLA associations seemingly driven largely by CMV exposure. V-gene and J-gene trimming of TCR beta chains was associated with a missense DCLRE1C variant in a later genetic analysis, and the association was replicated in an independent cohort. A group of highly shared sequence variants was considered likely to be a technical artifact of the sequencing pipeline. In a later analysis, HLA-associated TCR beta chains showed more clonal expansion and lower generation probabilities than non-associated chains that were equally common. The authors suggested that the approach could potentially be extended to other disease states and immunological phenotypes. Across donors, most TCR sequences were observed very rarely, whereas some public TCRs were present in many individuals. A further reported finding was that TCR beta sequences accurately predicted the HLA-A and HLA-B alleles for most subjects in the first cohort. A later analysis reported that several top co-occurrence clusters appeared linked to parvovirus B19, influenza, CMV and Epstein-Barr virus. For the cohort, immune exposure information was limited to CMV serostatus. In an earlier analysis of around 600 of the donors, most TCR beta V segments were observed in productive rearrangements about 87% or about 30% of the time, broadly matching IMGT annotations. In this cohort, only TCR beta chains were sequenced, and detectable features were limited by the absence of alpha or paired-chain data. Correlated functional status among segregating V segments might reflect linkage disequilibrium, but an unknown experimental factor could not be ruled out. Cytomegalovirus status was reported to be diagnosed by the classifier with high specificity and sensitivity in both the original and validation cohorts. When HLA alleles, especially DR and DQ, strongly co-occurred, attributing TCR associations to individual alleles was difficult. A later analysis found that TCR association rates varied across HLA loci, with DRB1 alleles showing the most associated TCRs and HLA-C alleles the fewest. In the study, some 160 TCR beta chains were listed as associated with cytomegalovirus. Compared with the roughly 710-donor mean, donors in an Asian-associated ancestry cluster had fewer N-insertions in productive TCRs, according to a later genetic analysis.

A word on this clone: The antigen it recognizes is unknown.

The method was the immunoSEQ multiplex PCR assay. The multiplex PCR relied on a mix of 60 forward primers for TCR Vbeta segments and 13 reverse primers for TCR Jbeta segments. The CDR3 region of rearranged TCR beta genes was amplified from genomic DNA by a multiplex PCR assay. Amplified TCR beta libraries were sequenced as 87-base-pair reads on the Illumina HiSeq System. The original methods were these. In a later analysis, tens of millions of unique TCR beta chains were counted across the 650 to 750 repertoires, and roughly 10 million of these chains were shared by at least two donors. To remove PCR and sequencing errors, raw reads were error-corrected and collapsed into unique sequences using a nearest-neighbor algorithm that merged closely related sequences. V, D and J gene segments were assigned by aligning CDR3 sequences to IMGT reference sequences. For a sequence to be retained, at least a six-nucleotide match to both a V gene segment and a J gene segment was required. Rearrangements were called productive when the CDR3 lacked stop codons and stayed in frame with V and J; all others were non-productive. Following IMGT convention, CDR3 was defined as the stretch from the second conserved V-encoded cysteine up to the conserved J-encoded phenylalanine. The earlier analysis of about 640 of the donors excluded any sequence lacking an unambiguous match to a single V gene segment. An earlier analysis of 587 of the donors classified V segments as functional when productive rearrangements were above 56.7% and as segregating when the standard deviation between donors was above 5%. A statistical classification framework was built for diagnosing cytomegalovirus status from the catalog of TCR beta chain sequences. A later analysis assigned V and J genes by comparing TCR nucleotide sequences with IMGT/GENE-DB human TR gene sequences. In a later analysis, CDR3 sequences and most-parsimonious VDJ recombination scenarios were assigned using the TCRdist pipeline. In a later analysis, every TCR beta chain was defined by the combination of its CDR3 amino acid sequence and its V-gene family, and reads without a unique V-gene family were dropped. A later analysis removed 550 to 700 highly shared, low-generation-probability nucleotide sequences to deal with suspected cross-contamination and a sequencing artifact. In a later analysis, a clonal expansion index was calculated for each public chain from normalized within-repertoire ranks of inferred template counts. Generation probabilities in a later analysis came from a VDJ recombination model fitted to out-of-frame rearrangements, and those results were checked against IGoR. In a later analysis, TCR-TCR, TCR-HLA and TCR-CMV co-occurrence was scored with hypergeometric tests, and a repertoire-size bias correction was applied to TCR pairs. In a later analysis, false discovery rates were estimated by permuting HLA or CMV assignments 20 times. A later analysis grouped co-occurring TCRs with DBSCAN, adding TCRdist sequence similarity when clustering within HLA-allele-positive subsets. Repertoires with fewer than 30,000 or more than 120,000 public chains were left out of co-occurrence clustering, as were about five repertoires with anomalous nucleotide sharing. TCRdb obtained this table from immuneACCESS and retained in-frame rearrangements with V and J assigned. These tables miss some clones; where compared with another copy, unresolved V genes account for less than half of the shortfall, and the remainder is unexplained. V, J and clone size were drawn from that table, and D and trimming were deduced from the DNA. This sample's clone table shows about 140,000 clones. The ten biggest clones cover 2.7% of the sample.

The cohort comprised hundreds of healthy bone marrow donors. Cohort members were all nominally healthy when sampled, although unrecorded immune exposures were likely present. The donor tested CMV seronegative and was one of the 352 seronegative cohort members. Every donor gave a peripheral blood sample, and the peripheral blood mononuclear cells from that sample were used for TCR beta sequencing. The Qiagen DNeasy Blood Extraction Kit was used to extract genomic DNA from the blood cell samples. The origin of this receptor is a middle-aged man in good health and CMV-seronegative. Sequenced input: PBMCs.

The nucleotide sequence is TGTGCCAGCAGCTCCGTTGGAGGAACTGAAGCTTTCTTT. The resulting protein is CASSSVGGTEAFF. This sequence uses TRBV11-2 and TRBJ1-1; the D gene remains uncertain. CDR1 and CDR2 are drawn from the germline V gene: SGHAT, FQNNGV. V and J are truncated by 4 bases and 5 bases respectively, leaving an intervening sequence of 11 bases. CDR3 length: 13 amino acids, cysteine to phenylalanine. This entry keeps only the CDR3 DNA: 39 bases, framed from base 1.